Shown below are 19 T cell receptor beta chains from a single sample sequenced in a study of T cell responses to AZD1222 COVID-19 vaccine. Profiling relied on immunoSEQ multiplex PCR, and the TCRdb table lists in-frame clones only, not all of them. This repertoire shows approximately 150,000 clones, just over 85% found once; its top ten account for roughly 5.1%. The sample consisted of peripheral blood, taken 28 days after the second AZD1222 dose. The receptors originated from an adult who received the AZD1222 COVID-19 vaccine.

The chain uses TRBV15 and TRBJ1-6; D not certain. The CDR3 is 14 amino acids. V lost 1 base and J lost 4, with 5 bases in between. The V gene's germline CDR1 is LNHNV and CDR2 YYDKDF (reference sequence). In DNA, the CDR3 is TGTGCCACCAGCAGAGGCGGATATAATTCACCCCTCCACTTT. This gives the protein CATSRGGYNSPLHF.

The chain couples TRBV7-9 to TRBJ1-1; D gene unclear. Trimming took 1 base from V and 3 from J, leaving 12 bases between them. CDR3 length: 15 residues. Germline V CDR1 and CDR2: SEHNR, FQNEAQ (reference sequence). Written as DNA, the CDR3 is TGTGCCAGCAGCTTAGAAGGTACTCCCCACACTGAAGCTTTCTTT. It encodes CASSLEGTPHTEAFF.

V is TRBV7-2 and J is TRBJ1-1; 7 bases are shared with TRBD1. The CDR3 consists of 14 residues. V dropped 6 bases and J dropped 2; count of bases not matched to a gene: 6. Looked up from germline, CDR1 is SGHTA and CDR2 is FQGNSA. The CDR3 sequence is CASRPRTGNTEAFF. The DNA for the CDR3 is TGTGCCAGCAGACCGAGGACAGGTAACACTGAAGCTTTCTTT.

The chain carries TRBV5-1 and TRBJ2-2, with D possibly being TRBD2 (5 bases). Germline V gene data show CDR1 as SGHRS and CDR2 as YFSETQ. The CDR3 totals 15 residues. V was pared by 0 bases and J by 5 bases, with 11 bases between. CDR3 sequence (DNA): TGCGCCAGCAGCTTGGTTCTGGAGGAGACCGGGGAGCTGTTTTTT. It translates to CASSLVLEETGELFF.

V and J are TRBV19 and TRBJ2-1; TRBD2 agrees at 11 bases. Germline V gene sequence: CDR1 LNHDA, CDR2 SQIVND (reference sequence). The CDR3 has 18 amino acids. The V gene end was trimmed by 5 bases and the J gene end by 6 bases; junction bases not matched to a gene: 15. Written as DNA, the CDR3 is TGTGCCAGTAGTTCCGACTCAAAACTAGCGGGAGTCTTCAATGAGCAGTTCTTC. It yields the protein CASSSDSKLAGVFNEQFF.

The J gene is TRBJ2-1, the V gene TRBV18; TRBD2 agrees at 9 bases. Trimming at V came to 2 bases and at J to 5 bases, leaving 4 bases not matched to a gene. The V gene's germline CDR1 is KGHSH and CDR2 LQKENI. This CDR3 has 15 residues. The chain's CDR3 is CASSPAGGPDNEQFF. CDR3 coding DNA: TGTGCCAGCTCACCAGCGGGAGGGCCCGACAATGAGCAGTTCTTC.

V usage is TRBV5-6 and J usage is TRBJ1-2, with D maybe TRBD1 (5 bases). With 4 bases removed from V and 5 bases from J, the gap between germline ends came to 15 bases. Per the germline V gene, CDR1 is SGHDT and CDR2 is YYEEEE. The CDR3 covers 14 residues. CDR3 DNA: TGTGCCAGCAGCCTCTCCGGGACGGAGTATGGCTACACCTTC. Amino acids: CASSLSGTEYGYTF.

V gene TRBV2 combines with J gene TRBJ1-1; TRBD1 matches at 9 bases. CDR1 is SNHLY and CDR2 is FYNNEI in the germline V gene. The CDR3 has 13 residues. J lost 10 bases, V lost 4 bases, and 7 bases had no gene match. CDR3 loop: CASSGDRALGAFF. The CDR3 DNA reads TGTGCCAGCAGTGGGGACAGGGCCCTAGGAGCTTTCTTT.

The V gene is TRBV25-1, the J gene TRBJ2-2; no definite D call. Germline V gives CDR1 MGHDK, CDR2 SYGVNS. With 2 bases removed from V and 3 bases from J, the gap between germline ends came to 7 bases. The CDR3 has 14 residues. In DNA form, the CDR3 reads TGTGCCAGCAGTGAACCCCAATACACCGGGGAGCTGTTTTTT. This sequence encodes CASSEPQYTGELFF.

The chain employs TRBV5-1 and TRBJ2-7, with 10 positions matching TRBD2. This CDR3 contains 15 residues. CDR1 is SGHRS and CDR2 is YFSETQ in the germline V gene. V trimming: 0 bases; J trimming: 5 bases; junction bases outside the gene matches: 5. CDR3 in DNA: TGCGCCAGCAGCTTGGTCCTAGCGGGAGTGAACGAGCAGTACTTC. It is translated as CASSLVLAGVNEQYF.

The gene calls are TRBV3-1 (or the pseudogene TRBV3-2) and TRBJ1-2; no clear D gene. Germline assignment: CDR1 LGHDT and CDR2 YNNKEL (reference sequence). The CDR3 runs 12 residues. V was cut by 1 base and J by 5 bases, with 5 bases left in between. CDR3 bases: TGTGCCAGCAGCCAAGGATTTTATGGCTACACCTTC. Translating it yields CASSQGFYGYTF.

The V call is TRBV11-3, the J call TRBJ2-1; 13 bases match TRBD2. The CDR3 runs 17 residues. V trimming: 1 base; J trimming: 7 bases; junction bases outside the gene matches: 7. Per the germline V gene, CDR1 is SGHNT and CDR2 is YENEEA. The CDR3 DNA reads TGTGCCAGCAGCTTAGTAACTAGCGGGGGGGCGTTAAATGAGCAGTTCTTC. This encodes CASSLVTSGGALNEQFF.

The J gene is TRBJ2-1, the V gene TRBV18; D may be TRBD2 (5 bases). The V and J ends lost 3 bases and 2 bases respectively, with 11 bases between them. The CDR3 runs 15 residues. Germline CDR1 is KGHSH and CDR2 is LQKENI. CDR3 residues: CASSPISEAYNEQFF. CDR3 bases: TGTGCCAGCTCACCGATTTCGGAGGCCTACAATGAGCAGTTCTTC.

The sample holds one count of this clone. This chain's CDR3 is CASSQGPATLDTQYF. The CDR3 coding sequence is TGTGCCAGCAGCCAAGGCCCAGCGACCTTAGATACGCAGTATTTT. The chain couples TRBV4-2 to TRBJ2-3; unclear D gene. Per the germline V gene, CDR1 is LGHNA and CDR2 is YNFKEQ. CDR3 length: 15 amino acids. Trimming shortened V by 1 base and J by 5 bases, and 13 bases separated the two germline ends.

This clone was found a few times. The CDR3 DNA follows: TGTGCCAGCAGCAATAACAGACAAAACATTCAGTACTTC. It is translated as CASSNNRQNIQYF. V and J are TRBV11-2 and TRBJ2-4; D is unresolved. Germline CDR1 reads SGHAT; CDR2 reads FQNNGV. Deletions cut 5 bases from V and 5 bases from J, with 10 bases between. The CDR3 totals 13 residues.

The chain carries TRBV12-3 or TRBV12-4 and TRBJ1-2; D perhaps matches TRBD1 (6 bases). V lost 5 bases and J lost 3, with 10 bases in between. The CDR3 runs 13 residues. The CDR3, as DNA: TGTGCCAGCAGTCCACAGGGTGACTATGGCTACACCTTC. Translating it yields CASSPQGDYGYTF.

The rearrangement uses TRBV28 and TRBJ1-5, with 9 positions matching TRBD1. The CDR3 runs to 15 residues. Germline values: CDR1 MDHEN, CDR2 SYDVKM. Trimming cost V 2 bases and J 6 bases; bases outside gene matches: 5. The CDR3 loop is CASSLTGGNFQPQHF. Here the CDR3 DNA reads TGTGCCAGCAGTTTAACAGGGGGCAATTTTCAGCCCCAGCATTTT.

The DNA of the CDR3 is TGTGCCAGTACCTCTAAGGCTCTCGGGGCCAACGTCCTGACTTTC. It is translated as CASTSKALGANVLTF. The rearrangement links TRBV19 to TRBJ2-6, with no clear D. CDR3 length: 15 amino acids. The V end lost 7 bases, the J end lost 4 bases, and 14 bases lay between the germline ends. The germline CDR1 and CDR2 sequences are LNHDA and SQIVND (reference sequence).

This chain uses TRBV9 with TRBJ2-1; TRBD2 matches 11 bases. V was pared by 3 bases and J by 2 bases, with 4 bases of the junction left unmatched. The V gene's germline CDR1 is SGDLS and CDR2 YYNGEE. The CDR3 length is 16 residues. CDR3 sequence (DNA): TGTGCCAGCAGCGCCTTAGCGGGGGGGGCCTACAATGAGCAGTTCTTC. As protein: CASSALAGGAYNEQFF.